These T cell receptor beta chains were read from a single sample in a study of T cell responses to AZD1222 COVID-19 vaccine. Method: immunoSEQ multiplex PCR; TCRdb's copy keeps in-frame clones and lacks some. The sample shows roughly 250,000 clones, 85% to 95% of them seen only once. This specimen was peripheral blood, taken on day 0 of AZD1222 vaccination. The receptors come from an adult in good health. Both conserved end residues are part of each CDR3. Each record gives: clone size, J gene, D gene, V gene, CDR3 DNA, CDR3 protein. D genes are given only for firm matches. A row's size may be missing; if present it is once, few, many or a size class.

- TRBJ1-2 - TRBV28 TGTGCCAGCGGGTGGAAAGGCTACACCTTC CASGWKGYTF
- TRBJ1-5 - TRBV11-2 TGTGCCAGCAGCCGTCGCTATGGCAGCAATCAGCCCCAGCATTTT CASSRRYGSNQPQHF
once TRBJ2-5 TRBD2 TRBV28 TGTGCCAGCAGTTTCTGGTCGGGAGGGGAGACCCAGTACTTC CASSFWSGGETQYF
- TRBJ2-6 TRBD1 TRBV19 TGTGCCAGTAGCGGGGCAGACAGGGCTAGATCTGGGGCCAACGTCCTGACTTTC CASSGADRARSGANVLTF
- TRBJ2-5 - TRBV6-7 TGTGCCACCTATCCGAGAGGGGAGACCCAGTACTTC CATYPRGETQYF
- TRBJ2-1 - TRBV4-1 TGCGCCAGCAGCCAACTTCACCCCCTCGTCCAGGGGAAGTACAATGAGCAGTTCTTC CASSQLHPLVQGKYNEQFF
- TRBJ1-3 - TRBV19 TGTGCCAGCTCCCACACGCCCTCTGGAAACACCATATATTTT CASSHTPSGNTIYF
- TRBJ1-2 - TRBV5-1 TGCGCCAGCAGCTGGAACACGGGGGAATATGGCTACACCTTC CASSWNTGEYGYTF
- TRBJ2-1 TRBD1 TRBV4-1 TGCGCCAGCAGCCAAGTTCCAAGACAGGGAGCCAATGAGCAGTTCTTC CASSQVPRQGANEQFF
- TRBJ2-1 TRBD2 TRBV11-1 TGTGCCAGCAGTACGGGGGGGGCTACTTACAATGAGCAGTTCTTC CASSTGGATYNEQFF
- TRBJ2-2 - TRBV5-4 TGTGCCAGCAGCTTGGGGGTAGGTGGCACCGGGGAGCTGTTTTTT CASSLGVGGTGELFF
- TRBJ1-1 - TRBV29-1 TGCAGCGTCGCTATACTCGAGTCCACTGAAGCTTTCTTT CSVAILESTEAFF
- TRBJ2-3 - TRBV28 TGTGCCAGCAGTGTCCGGGGCCTTACGCAGTATTTT CASSVRGLTQYF
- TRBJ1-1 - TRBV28 TGTGCCAGCTGGACCCTCTTGAACACTGAAGCTTTCTTT CASWTLLNTEAFF
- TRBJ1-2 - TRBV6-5 TGTGCCAGCAGTTACTCGTGGCGCAAGGCGGGTGGCTACACCTTC CASSYSWRKAGGYTF
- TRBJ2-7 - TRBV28 TGTGCCAGCAGGCAACAGGTGGGCTCCTACGAGCAGTACTTC CASRQQVGSYEQYF